The 28 T cell receptor beta chains presented below share a single source sample, sequenced in a study of Graves' ophthalmopathy and Graves' hyperthyroidism (dated by TCRdb to the late 2010s). For sequencing, an Illumina HiSeq 2000 was employed. For repertoire sequencing, TCR beta CDR3 regions were amplified from RNA transcripts. The first round of RT-PCR was done with HTBI primers and the Qiagen OneStep RT-PCR kit, and was followed by a second round of multiplex PCR, then size selection and purification. The public reads were reprocessed in TCRdb via fastp at Q25 and MiXCR, keeping in-frame beta chains. Entries that share a CDR3 protein sequence are merged under the most common genes and DNA. The table for this sample lists more than 1,000,000 distinct CDR3 sequences; less than 45% of them were counted only once. The ten top clones hold over 8.5% of the sample. The sequenced material came from peripheral blood or thyroid tissue (not recorded which). The receptors here all came from an adult man with Graves' hyperthyroidism.

The gene calls are TRBV11-3 and TRBJ1-5; possible D gene TRBD1, 6 bases. V shed 5 bases and J shed 3 bases, with 17 bases lying between them. The V gene's germline CDR1 is SGHNT and CDR2 YENEEA. This CDR3 contains 16 residues. This chain's CDR3 is CASSPRNRDINQPQHF. The CDR3 DNA is TGTGCCAGCAGCCCGAGGAACAGGGACATCAATCAGCCCCAGCATTTT.

This clonotype was counted ten times or more. The chain has TRBV11-2 and TRBJ1-5; D gene unclear. The ends were cut back, 4 bases at V and 5 bases at J, with 6 bases in the middle. The V gene's germline CDR1 is SGHAT and CDR2 FQNNGV. This CDR3 region has 12 residues. The CDR3 spells CASSSMDQPQHF. DNA for the CDR3: TGTGCCAGCAGCTCTATGGATCAGCCCCAGCATTTT.

This clonotype has at least ten counts. This sequence joins TRBV6-6 and TRBJ1-1, with D maybe TRBD1 (6 bases). In germline, CDR1 is MNHNY, CDR2 SVGAGI (reference sequence). V was shortened by 4 bases and J by 4 bases, with 10 bases between the two germline ends. The CDR3 runs to 13 residues. The CDR3 is CASSSQGATEAFF. The CDR3 region has the DNA TGTGCCAGCAGTTCACAGGGTGCCACTGAAGCTTTCTTT.

The rearrangement uses TRBV24-1 and TRBJ2-1; 13 nucleotides agree with TRBD2. Germline CDR1 KGHDR, CDR2 SFDVKD. The CDR3 length is 17 residues. Losses at the gene ends were 4 bases for V and 7 bases for J; bases not matched to a gene: 9. CDR3 amino acids: CATSDEGLAGFSNEQFF. The CDR3 DNA sequence: TGTGCCACCAGTGACGAGGGACTAGCGGGATTTTCTAATGAGCAGTTCTTC.

This clonotype was seen many times. The V call is TRBV15, the J call TRBJ2-7, with a possible D match to TRBD1 (6 bases). The CDR3 consists of 16 residues. Germline V gene sequence: CDR1 LNHNV, CDR2 YYDKDF (reference sequence). V lost 5 bases, J lost 2 bases, and 19 bases lay in between. As DNA, the CDR3 is TGTGCCACCAGCTCTTTTCCACAGGGCCCCGCCTACGAGCAGTACTTC. It specifies CATSSFPQGPAYEQYF. The full variable domain, completed using reference TRBV15 and TRBJ2-7, is DAMVIQNPRYQVTQFGKPVTLSCSQTLNHNVMYWYQQKSSQAPKLLFHYYDKDFNNEADTPDNFQSRRPNTSFCFLDIRSPGLGDTAMYLCATSSFPQGPAYEQYFGPGTRLTVT.

This clonotype was seen a few times. The chain links TRBV9 to TRBJ2-7; 9 bases are a match to TRBD2. The CDR3 is 15 amino acids. Germline assignment: CDR1 SGDLS and CDR2 YYNGEE. J lost 2 bases, V lost 0 bases, and 3 bases had no gene match. CDR3 region: CASSVEASGAYEQYF. CDR3 coding DNA: TGTGCCAGCAGCGTAGAGGCTAGCGGGGCCTACGAGCAGTACTTC.

The J gene is TRBJ2-2, the V gene TRBV28; 7 bases fit TRBD2. The CDR3 has 15 amino acids. The germline CDR1 and CDR2 sequences are MDHEN and SYDVKM. J was trimmed by 3 bases and V by 5 bases; bases with no gene match: 6. The CDR3 reads CASSQAGSDTGELFF. For the CDR3, the DNA is TGTGCCAGCAGTCAAGCGGGATCGGACACCGGGGAGCTGTTTTTT.

This clonotype was counted many times. The chain carries TRBV4-3 and TRBJ2-7; TRBD2 matches 8 bases. The V gene's germline CDR1 is LGHNA and CDR2 YSLEER. Unmatched junction bases numbered 6, after V lost 3 bases and J lost 2 bases. CDR3 size: 15 residues. Here the CDR3 reads CASSQATSGAYEQYF. DNA for the CDR3: TGCGCCAGCAGCCAGGCTACTAGCGGAGCCTACGAGCAGTACTTC.

This clonotype was observed many times. V usage is TRBV4-2 and J usage is TRBJ2-5; 13 positions match TRBD2. The germline V gene encodes CDR1 LGHNA and CDR2 YNFKEQ. The CDR3 runs 18 residues. The V segment lost 3 bases and the J segment 5 bases; nucleotides outside the gene matches: 12. The CDR3, as DNA: TGTGCCAGCAGCCAGTCAGTCTTCGGACTAGCGGGAGTTGAGACCCAGTACTTC. Its translation: CASSQSVFGLAGVETQYF.

Notes on this clonotype: A read error may be the cause here, since a much bigger clone is one base away. The chain recombines TRBV12-3 or TRBV12-4 with TRBJ2-5; TRBD2 is a possible D gene (5 bases). V lost 4 bases and J 7 bases, leaving 16 bases between the germline ends. The CDR3 is 14 residues long. The CDR3 region has the DNA TGTGCCAGCAGTTACCCAGGACCAGCGGCGACCCAGTACTTC. Translating it yields CASSYPGPAATQYF.

This clonotype has a handful of counts. The rearrangement links TRBV6-1 to TRBJ1-6; TRBD1 matches at 7 bases. The germline V gene encodes CDR1 MNHNS and CDR2 SASEGT. This CDR3 has 14 amino acids. Losses at the gene ends were 6 bases for V and 8 bases for J; bases not matched to a gene: 7. CDR3 loop: CASRGTEVYSPLHF. The CDR3 DNA follows: TGTGCCAGCAGGGGGACAGAAGTTTATTCACCCCTCCACTTT.

The chain has TRBV15 and TRBJ2-7; D might be TRBD1 or TRBD2, each matching 6 bases. Trimming took off 3 bases at V and 2 bases at J, with 11 bases between the two ends. This CDR3 spans 14 amino acids. The germline V gene has CDR1 LNHNV and CDR2 YYDKDF (reference sequence). The CDR3 loop reads CATSSEGGAYEQYF. The CDR3 DNA reads TGTGCCACCAGCAGCGAGGGGGGAGCCTACGAGCAGTACTTC.

The chain recombines TRBV20-1 with TRBJ1-2; possible D gene TRBD1, 5 bases. There are 12 residues in the CDR3. V lost 4 bases and J 3 bases, leaving 9 bases between the germline ends. CDR1 and CDR2 (germline): DFQATT, SNEGSKA (reference sequence). The CDR3 nucleotides read TGCAGTGCTACGCGGGGGTACTATGGCTACACCTTC. It translates to CSATRGYYGYTF.

This clonotype was seen a handful of times. The V call is TRBV3-1, the J call TRBJ2-2, with D perhaps matching TRBD1 or TRBD2 (5 bases each). The length of the CDR3 is 14 residues. Trimming took 6 bases from V and 1 from J, leaving 9 bases between them. From germline, CDR1 is LGHDT and CDR2 YNNKEL (reference sequence). CDR3 residues: CASRGPWNTGELFF. The DNA for the CDR3 is TGTGCCAGCAGGGGACCCTGGAACACCGGGGAGCTGTTTTTT.

Turning to this clonotype: This may be a read error: a much more frequent sequence differs by one nucleotide. Here the CDR3 reads CATSEEGVVGSFWV. CDR3 nucleotides: TGTGCCACCAGTGAGGAAGGTGTAGTGGGGTCTTTTTGGGTC. V is TRBV10-3 and J is TRBJ2-7; D uncertain. This CDR3 has 14 residues. Germline values: CDR1 ENHRY, CDR2 SYGVKD.

This clonotype occurred many times. Here the CDR3 DNA reads TGTGCCAGCAGTGACTCAGGGGATAGCAATCAGCCCCAGCATTTT. It encodes CASSDSGDSNQPQHF. This chain links TRBV25-1 with TRBJ1-5; D may be TRBD1 (6 bases). Germline-derived CDR1 and CDR2 are MGHDK and SYGVNS. V lost 3 bases to trimming and J lost 0 bases, with 9 bases between them. CDR3 length: 15 residues.

The rearrangement links TRBV25-1 to TRBJ1-6; the D gene is possibly TRBD1 (6 bases). Germline V CDR1 and CDR2: MGHDK, SYGVNS. V lost 8 bases, J lost 7 bases, and 12 bases lay in between. The CDR3 spans 13 residues. CDR3 bases: TGTGCCAGCGGAGAAACAGGGAATTCACCCCTCCACTTT. Its protein product is CASGETGNSPLHF. Full variable domain (missing parts from reference TRBV25-1 and TRBJ1-6): EADIYQTPRYLVIGTGKKITLECSQTMGHDKMYWYQQDPGMELHLIHYSYGVNSTEKGDLSSESTVSRIRTEHFPLTLESARPSHTSQYLCASGETGNSPLHFGNGTRLTVT.

This rearrangement joins TRBV9 to TRBJ2-3; weak D call: TRBD1 (6 bases). Deletions cut 5 bases from V and 2 bases from J, with 9 bases between. The germline V gene has CDR1 SGDLS and CDR2 YYNGEE. The CDR3 length is 13 residues. The CDR3 region is CASRDRSTDTQYF. CDR3 coding DNA: TGTGCCAGCAGGGACAGATCCACAGATACGCAGTATTTT.

The genes are TRBV6-1 and TRBJ1-1; D gene uncertain. The CDR3 spans 13 residues. V was shortened by 5 bases and J by 4 bases, with 11 bases between the two germline ends. Germline values: CDR1 MNHNS, CDR2 SASEGT. In DNA, the CDR3 is TGTGCCAGCAGTCGCCCTCGATTCACTGAAGCTTTCTTT. This sequence encodes CASSRPRFTEAFF.

Comments on this clonotype: This may be a read error, as it is one base from a much larger clone. This rearrangement joins TRBV9 to TRBJ2-7, with D perhaps TRBD1 or TRBD2 (5 bases each). The CDR3 loop spans 14 amino acids. The germline gives CDR1 SGDLS, CDR2 YYNGEE. V lost 4 bases, J lost 7 bases, and 18 bases lay in between. The CDR3, as DNA: TGTGCCAGCAGCTCCCGTCTCATGGGGGAGGAGCAGTACTTC. It encodes CASSSRLMGEEQYF.

V and J are TRBV29-1 and TRBJ1-1; no definite D call. With 4 bases removed from V and 7 bases from J, the gap between germline ends came to 4 bases. Germline CDR1 SQVTM, CDR2 ANQGSEA. This CDR3 comprises 9 residues. The CDR3 sequence is CSVAGEAFF. The DNA for the CDR3 is TGCAGCGTTGCAGGTGAAGCTTTCTTT.

Many counts were recorded for this clonotype. The V gene is TRBV10-1, the J gene TRBJ2-2, with 8 bases matching TRBD1. Germline trimming cut 6 bases from V and 4 bases from J; bases unmatched to any gene: 10. The CDR3 is 16 residues long. CDR1 and CDR2 from the germline V gene are WNHNN and SYGVQD (reference sequence). CDR3 in amino acids: CASSFFGQGSTGELFF. The CDR3 nucleotides are TGCGCCAGCAGCTTCTTCGGACAGGGTAGCACCGGGGAGCTGTTTTTT.

This clonotype was recorded many times. The chain joins TRBV29-1 to TRBJ1-1; the D gene is possibly TRBD1 (6 bases). Germline V CDR1 and CDR2: SQVTM, ANQGSEA. With 5 bases removed from V and 4 bases from J, the gap between germline ends came to 14 bases. The CDR3 contains 13 residues. CDR3 protein: CSVLGRGFTEAFF. The CDR3 DNA sequence: TGCAGCGTTCTGGGCAGGGGATTCACTGAAGCTTTCTTT.

At least ten counts were recorded for this clonotype. V gene TRBV12-3 or TRBV12-4 combines with J gene TRBJ2-7; D unclear. The CDR3 extends over 12 amino acids. With 1 base removed from V and 9 bases from J, the gap between germline ends came to 10 bases. The DNA for the CDR3 is TGTGCCAGCAGTTTAGGGGCAGGCTCGCAGTACTTC. This gives the protein CASSLGAGSQYF.

This clonotype was seen once. Here the CDR3 omits its conserved ending phenylalanine or tryptophan, so a read error is the likely source. The DNA is omitted, as the CDR3 cannot be located on it reliably, and the CDR3 follows TCRdb's listing. The chain has TRBV29-1 and TRBJ1-3. Germline V CDR1 and CDR2: SQVTM, ANQGSEA. The CDR3 region is 9 residues in length, termini included. This CDR3 reads CSVEPSPFR.

This clonotype was picked up a small number of times. The chain has TRBV20-1 and TRBJ2-7; 14 bases map to TRBD2. The CDR3 is 16 amino acids. In germline, CDR1 is DFQATT, CDR2 SNEGSKA (reference sequence). V lost 3 bases to trimming and J lost 0 bases; unmatched junction nucleotides: 4. The DNA of the CDR3 is TGCAGTGCTAGCGGGACTAGCGGGAGACCCTCCTACGAGCAGTACTTC. Translated, it gives CSASGTSGRPSYEQYF.

This chain links TRBV20-1 with TRBJ2-5; TRBD1 or TRBD2 may be the D gene (5 bases each). The CDR3 is 14 amino acids. The germline gives CDR1 DFQATT, CDR2 SNEGSKA (reference sequence). With 0 bases removed from V and 3 bases from J, the gap between germline ends came to 11 bases. As DNA, the CDR3 is TGCAGTGCTAGAGATGGGAGAGGGGAAGAGACCCAGTACTTC. This sequence encodes CSARDGRGEETQYF.

The J gene is TRBJ1-5, the V gene TRBV29-1; D remains unclear. CDR3 length equals 9 residues. V lost 8 bases, J lost 6 bases, and 5 bases lay in between. Germline V gene lookup returns CDR1 SQVTM and CDR2 ANQGSEA. The CDR3 sequence: CSLVQPQHF. DNA of the CDR3: TGCAGCTTAGTTCAGCCCCAGCATTTT.